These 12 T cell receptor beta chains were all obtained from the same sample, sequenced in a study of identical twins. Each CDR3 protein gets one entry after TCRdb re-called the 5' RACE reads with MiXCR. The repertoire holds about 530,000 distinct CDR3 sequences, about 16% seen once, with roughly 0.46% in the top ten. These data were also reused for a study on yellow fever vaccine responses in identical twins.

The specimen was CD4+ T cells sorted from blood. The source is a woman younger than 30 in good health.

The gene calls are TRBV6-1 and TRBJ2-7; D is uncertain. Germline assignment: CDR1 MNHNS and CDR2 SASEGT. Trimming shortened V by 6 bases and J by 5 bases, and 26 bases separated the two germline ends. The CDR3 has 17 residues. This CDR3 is CASRPTSSSSIVHEQYF. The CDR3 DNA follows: TGTGCCAGCAGACCCACAAGTTCCTCCTCTATAGTCCACGAGCAGTACTTC.

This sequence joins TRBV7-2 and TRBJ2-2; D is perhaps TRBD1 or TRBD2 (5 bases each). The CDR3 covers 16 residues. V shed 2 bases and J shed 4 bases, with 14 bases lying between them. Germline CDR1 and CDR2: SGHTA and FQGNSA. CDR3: CASSLSPQGATGELFF. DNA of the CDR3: TGTGCCAGCAGCTTAAGTCCCCAGGGAGCCACCGGGGAGCTGTTTTTT. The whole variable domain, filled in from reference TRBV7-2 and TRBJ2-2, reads GAGVSQSPSNKVTEKGKDVELRCDPISGHTALYWYRQSLGQGLEFLIYFQGNSAPDKSGLPSDRFSAERTGGSVSTLTIQRTQQEDSAVYLCASSLSPQGATGELFFGEGSRLTVL.

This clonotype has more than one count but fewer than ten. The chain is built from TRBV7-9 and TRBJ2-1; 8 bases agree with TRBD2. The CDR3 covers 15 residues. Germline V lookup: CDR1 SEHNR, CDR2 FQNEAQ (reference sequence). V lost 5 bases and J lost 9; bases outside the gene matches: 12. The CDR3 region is CASSLTAGEGVEQFF. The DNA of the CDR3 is TGTGCCAGCAGCCTAACAGCGGGAGAGGGTGTTGAGCAGTTCTTC.

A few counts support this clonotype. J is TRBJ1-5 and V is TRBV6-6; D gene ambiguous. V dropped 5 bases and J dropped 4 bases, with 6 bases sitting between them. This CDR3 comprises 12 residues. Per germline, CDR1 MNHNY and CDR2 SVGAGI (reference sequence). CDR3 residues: CASSTNNQPQHF. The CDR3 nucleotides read TGTGCCAGCAGTACTAATAATCAGCCCCAGCATTTT.

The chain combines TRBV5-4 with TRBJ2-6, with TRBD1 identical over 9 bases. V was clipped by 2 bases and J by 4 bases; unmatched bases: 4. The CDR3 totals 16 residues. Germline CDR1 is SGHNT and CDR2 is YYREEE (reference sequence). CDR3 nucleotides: TGTGCCAGCAGCTTTACAGGGGGCTCGGGGGCCAACGTCCTGACTTTC. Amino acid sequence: CASSFTGGSGANVLTF. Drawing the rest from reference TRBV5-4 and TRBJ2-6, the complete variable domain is ETGVTQSPTHLIKTRGQQVTLRCSSQSGHNTVSWYQQALGQGPQFIFQYYREEENGRGNFPPRFSGLQFPNYSSELNVNALELDDSALYLCASSFTGGSGANVLTFGAGSRLTVL.

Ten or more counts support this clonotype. The CDR3 DNA reads TGTGCCAGCAGTCCCAAGGTGGGCAGGAACTACGAGCAGTACGTC. Protein sequence: CASSPKVGRNYEQYV. This rearrangement joins TRBV7-2 to TRBJ2-7; D is unresolved. Trimming stripped 6 bases from V and 3 bases from J, with 18 bases between. The length of the CDR3 is 15 residues. The germline V gene has CDR1 SGHTA and CDR2 FQGNSA.

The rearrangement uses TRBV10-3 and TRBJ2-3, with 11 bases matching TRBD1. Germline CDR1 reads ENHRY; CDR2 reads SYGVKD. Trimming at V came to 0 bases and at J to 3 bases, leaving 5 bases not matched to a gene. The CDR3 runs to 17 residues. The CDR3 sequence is CAISESGQGALTDTQYF. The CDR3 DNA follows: TGTGCCATCAGTGAGTCCGGACAGGGGGCTTTGACAGATACGCAGTATTTT.

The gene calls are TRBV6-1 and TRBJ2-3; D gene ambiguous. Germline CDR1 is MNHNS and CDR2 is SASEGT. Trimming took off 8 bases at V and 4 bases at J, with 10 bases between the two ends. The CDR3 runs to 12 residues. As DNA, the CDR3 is TGTGCCAGCTCTAGGTCCGCAGATACGCAGTATTTT. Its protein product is CASSRSADTQYF.

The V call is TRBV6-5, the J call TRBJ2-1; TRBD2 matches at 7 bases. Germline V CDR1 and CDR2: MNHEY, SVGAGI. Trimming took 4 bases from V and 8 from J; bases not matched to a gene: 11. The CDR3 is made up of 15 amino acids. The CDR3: CASSSPRLATHEQFF. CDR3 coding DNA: TGTGCCAGCAGTTCCCCTAGACTAGCTACCCATGAGCAGTTCTTC.

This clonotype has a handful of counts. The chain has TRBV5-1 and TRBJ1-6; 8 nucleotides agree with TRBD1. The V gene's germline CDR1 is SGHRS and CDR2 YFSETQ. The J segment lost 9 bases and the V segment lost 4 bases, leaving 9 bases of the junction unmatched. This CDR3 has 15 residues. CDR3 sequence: CASSNNGQGGSPLHF. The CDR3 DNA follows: TGCGCCAGCAGCAACAATGGACAGGGCGGTTCACCCCTCCACTTT.

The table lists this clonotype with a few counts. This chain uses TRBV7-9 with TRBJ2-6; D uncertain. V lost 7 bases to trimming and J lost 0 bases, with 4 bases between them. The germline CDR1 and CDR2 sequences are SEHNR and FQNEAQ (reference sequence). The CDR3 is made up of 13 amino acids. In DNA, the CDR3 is TGTGCCAGCACGAGCTCTGGGGCCAACGTCCTGACTTTC. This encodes CASTSSGANVLTF.

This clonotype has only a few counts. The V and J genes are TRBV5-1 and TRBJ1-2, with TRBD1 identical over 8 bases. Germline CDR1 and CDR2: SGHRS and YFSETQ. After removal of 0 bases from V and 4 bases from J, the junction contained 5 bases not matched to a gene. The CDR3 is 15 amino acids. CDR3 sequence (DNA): TGCGCCAGCAGCTTGGGGAACGGACAGGGCTATGGCTACACCTTC. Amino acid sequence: CASSLGNGQGYGYTF.